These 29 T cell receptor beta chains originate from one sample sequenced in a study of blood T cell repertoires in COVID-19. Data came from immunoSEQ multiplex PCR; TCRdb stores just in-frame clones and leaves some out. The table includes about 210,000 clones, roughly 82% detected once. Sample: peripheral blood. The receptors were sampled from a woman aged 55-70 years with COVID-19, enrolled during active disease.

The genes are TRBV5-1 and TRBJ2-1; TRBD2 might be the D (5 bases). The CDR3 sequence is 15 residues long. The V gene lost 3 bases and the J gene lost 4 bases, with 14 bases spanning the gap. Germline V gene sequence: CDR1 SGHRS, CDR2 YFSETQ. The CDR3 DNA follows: TGCGCCAGCAGCTCTGGGCGGGCTTATTACAATGAGCAGTTCTTC. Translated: CASSSGRAYYNEQFF.

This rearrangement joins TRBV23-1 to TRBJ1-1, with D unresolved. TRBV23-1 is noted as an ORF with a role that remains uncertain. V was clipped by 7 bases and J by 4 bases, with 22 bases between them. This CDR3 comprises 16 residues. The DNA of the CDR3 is TGCGCCAGCATTTGGAACACCTTCTATTGGGCCACTGAAGCTTTCTTT. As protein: CASIWNTFYWATEAFF.

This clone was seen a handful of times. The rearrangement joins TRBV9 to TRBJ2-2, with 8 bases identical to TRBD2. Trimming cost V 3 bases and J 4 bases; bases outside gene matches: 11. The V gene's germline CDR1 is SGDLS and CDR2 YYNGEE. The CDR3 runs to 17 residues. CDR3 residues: CASSGPRGGSPTGELFF. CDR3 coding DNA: TGTGCCAGCAGCGGCCCTCGCGGGGGGTCGCCCACCGGGGAGCTGTTTTTT.

The DNA for the CDR3 is TGTGCCAGCAGCCGGGGACTAGATCTCCACGAGCAGTACTTC. Translating it yields CASSRGLDLHEQYF. This chain connects TRBV5-6 to TRBJ2-7; TRBD2 aligns across 8 bases. This CDR3 has 14 residues. V trimming: 4 bases; J trimming: 5 bases; junction bases outside the gene matches: 8. In germline, CDR1 is SGHDT, CDR2 YYEEEE. Variable domain in full (rest from reference TRBV5-6 and TRBJ2-7): DAGVTQSPTHLIKTRGQQVTLRCSPKSGHDTVSWYQQALGQGPQFIFQYYEEEERQRGNFPDRFSGHQFPNYSSELNVNALLLGDSALYLCASSRGLDLHEQYFGPGTRLTVT.

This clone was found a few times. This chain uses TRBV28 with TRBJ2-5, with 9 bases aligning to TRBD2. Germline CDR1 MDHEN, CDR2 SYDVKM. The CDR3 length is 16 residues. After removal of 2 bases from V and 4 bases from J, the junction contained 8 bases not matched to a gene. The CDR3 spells CASSLGGRARGETQYF. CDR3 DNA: TGTGCCAGCAGTTTAGGCGGGAGGGCACGGGGAGAGACCCAGTACTTC.

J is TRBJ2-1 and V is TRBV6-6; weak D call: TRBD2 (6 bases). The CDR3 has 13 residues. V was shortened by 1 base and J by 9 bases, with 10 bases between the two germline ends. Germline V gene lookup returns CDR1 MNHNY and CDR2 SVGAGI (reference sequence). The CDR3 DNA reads TGTGCCAGCAGTTACTGGGACTCCCGTGAGCAGTTCTTC. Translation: CASSYWDSREQFF.

The chain's CDR3 is CASSVGTGQGQPQHF. The CDR3 coding sequence is TGTGCCAGCAGCGTCGGGACAGGGCAGGGTCAGCCCCAGCATTTT. The chain is built from TRBV9 and TRBJ1-5, with 9 bases lining up with TRBD1. Germline V gene data show CDR1 as SGDLS and CDR2 as YYNGEE. CDR3 length equals 15 residues. Trimming at V came to 2 bases and at J to 6 bases, leaving 6 bases not matched to a gene.

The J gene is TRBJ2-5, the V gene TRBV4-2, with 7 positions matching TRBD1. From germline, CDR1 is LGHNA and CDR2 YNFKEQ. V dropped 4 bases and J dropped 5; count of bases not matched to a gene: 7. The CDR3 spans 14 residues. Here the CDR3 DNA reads TGTGCCAGCAGCCGTGACAGGGCAGTGGAGACCCAGTACTTC. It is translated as CASSRDRAVETQYF.

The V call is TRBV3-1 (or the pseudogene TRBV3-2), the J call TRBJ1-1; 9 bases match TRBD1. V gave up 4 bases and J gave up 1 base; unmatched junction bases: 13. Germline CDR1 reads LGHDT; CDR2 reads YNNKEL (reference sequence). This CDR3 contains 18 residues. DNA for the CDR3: TGTGCCAGCAGCCCATTTCTCGGACAGGGGAACGGGAACACTGAAGCTTTCTTT. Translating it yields CASSPFLGQGNGNTEAFF.

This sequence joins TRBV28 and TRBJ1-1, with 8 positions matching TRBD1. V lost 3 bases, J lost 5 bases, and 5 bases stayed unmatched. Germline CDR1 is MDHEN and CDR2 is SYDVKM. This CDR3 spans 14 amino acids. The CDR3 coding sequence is TGTGCCAGCAGTTTTCAGGGGGCTCGAACTGAAGCTTTCTTT. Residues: CASSFQGARTEAFF.

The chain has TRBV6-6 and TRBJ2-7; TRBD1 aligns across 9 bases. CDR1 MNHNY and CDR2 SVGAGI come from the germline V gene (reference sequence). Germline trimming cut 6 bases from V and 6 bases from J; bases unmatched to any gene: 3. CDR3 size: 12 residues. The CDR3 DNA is TGTGCCAGCAGCTGGACAGGGGTCGAGCAGTACTTC. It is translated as CASSWTGVEQYF.

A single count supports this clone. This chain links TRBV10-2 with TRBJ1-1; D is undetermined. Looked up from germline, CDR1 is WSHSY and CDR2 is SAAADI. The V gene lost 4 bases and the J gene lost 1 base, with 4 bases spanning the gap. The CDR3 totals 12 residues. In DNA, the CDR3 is TGCGCCAGCAGTGGGCCGAACACTGAAGCTTTCTTT. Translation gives CASSGPNTEAFF.

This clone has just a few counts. As DNA, the CDR3 is TGCAGCGTTGAAAAGGACACTCACATTCAGTACTTC. The encoded protein is CSVEKDTHIQYF. The chain couples TRBV29-1 to TRBJ2-4; a possible D gene is TRBD1 (5 bases). CDR1 is SQVTM and CDR2 is ANQGSEA in the germline V gene. Trimming cost V 2 bases and J 8 bases, with 10 bases left between them. This CDR3 region has 12 residues.

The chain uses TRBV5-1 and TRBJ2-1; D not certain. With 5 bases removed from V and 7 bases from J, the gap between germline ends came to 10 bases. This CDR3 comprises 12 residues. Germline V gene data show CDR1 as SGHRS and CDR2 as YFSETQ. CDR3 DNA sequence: TGCGCCAGCAGTCGACTCGGGAATGAGCAGTTCTTC. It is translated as CASSRLGNEQFF.

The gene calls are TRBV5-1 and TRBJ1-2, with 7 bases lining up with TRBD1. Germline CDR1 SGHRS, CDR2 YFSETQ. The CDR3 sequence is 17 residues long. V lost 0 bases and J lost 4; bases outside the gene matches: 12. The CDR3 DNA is TGCGCCAGCAGCTTGGACGGAATGACAGGGACCACCTATGGCTACACCTTC. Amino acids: CASSLDGMTGTTYGYTF.

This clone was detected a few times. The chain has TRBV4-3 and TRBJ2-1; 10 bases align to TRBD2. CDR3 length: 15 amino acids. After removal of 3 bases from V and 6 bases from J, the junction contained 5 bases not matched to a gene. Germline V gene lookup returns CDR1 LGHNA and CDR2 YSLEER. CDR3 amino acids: CASSQTLAGLNEQFF. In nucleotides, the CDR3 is TGCGCCAGCAGCCAGACACTAGCGGGACTCAATGAGCAGTTCTTC.

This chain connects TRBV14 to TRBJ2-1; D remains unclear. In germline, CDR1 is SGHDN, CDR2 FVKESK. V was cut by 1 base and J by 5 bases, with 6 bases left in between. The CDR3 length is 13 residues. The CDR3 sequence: CASSQGHHNEQFF. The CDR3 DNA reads TGTGCCAGCAGCCAAGGACACCACAATGAGCAGTTCTTC.

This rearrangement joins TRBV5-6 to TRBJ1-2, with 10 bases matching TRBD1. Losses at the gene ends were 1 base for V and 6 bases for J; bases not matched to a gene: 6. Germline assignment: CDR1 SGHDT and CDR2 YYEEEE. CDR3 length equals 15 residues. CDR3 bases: TGTGCCAGCAGCTTGTACGGGGGACAGGGGAATGGCTACACCTTC. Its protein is CASSLYGGQGNGYTF.

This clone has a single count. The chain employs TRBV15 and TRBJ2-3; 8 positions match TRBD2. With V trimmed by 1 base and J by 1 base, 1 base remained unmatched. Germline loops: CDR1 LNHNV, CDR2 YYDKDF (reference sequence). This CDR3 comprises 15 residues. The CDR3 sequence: CATSRGAGGTDTQYF. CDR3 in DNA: TGTGCCACCAGCAGAGGAGCGGGGGGCACAGATACGCAGTATTTT.

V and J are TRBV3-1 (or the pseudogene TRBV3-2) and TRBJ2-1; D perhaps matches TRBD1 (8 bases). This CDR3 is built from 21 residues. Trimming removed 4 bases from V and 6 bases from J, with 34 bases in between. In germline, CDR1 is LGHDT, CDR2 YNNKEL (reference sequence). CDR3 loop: CASSPSPGQELRRERGNEQFF. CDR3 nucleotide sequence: TGTGCCAGCAGCCCCTCCCCGGGACAGGAGCTTCGGCGGGAGCGGGGCAATGAGCAGTTCTTC.

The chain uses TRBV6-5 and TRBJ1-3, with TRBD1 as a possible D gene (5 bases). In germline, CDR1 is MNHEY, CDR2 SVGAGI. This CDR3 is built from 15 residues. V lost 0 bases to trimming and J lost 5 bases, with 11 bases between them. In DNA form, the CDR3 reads TGTGCCAGCAGTTACTCAGCAGGGATTAGAAACACCATATATTTT. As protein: CASSYSAGIRNTIYF.

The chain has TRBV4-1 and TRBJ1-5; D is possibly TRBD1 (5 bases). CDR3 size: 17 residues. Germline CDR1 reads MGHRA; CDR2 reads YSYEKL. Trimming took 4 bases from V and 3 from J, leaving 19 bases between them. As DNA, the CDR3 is TGCGCCAGCAGCCCATCACAAGGACACACACCCAATCAGCCCCAGCATTTT. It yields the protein CASSPSQGHTPNQPQHF.

CDR3 in amino acids: CASSSDPDKTYEQYF. CDR3 in DNA: TGTGCCAGCAGCTCCGATCCAGACAAGACCTACGAGCAGTACTTC. The J gene is TRBJ2-7, the V gene TRBV7-2; D is unresolved. The CDR3 runs 15 residues. V was trimmed by 4 bases and J by 2 bases, leaving 15 bases between them. CDR1 is SGHTA and CDR2 is FQGNSA in the germline V gene.

Here the CDR3 reads CASRCSRQGEVHEQYV. CDR3 nucleotide sequence: TGTGCAAGTCGTTGTTCTAGACAGGGGGAAGTCCACGAGCAGTACGTC. The chain has TRBV12-2 and TRBJ2-7; TRBD1 is the table's D call, not checked against the DNA. TRBV12-2 is shown as a pseudogene. The CDR3 sequence is 16 residues long.

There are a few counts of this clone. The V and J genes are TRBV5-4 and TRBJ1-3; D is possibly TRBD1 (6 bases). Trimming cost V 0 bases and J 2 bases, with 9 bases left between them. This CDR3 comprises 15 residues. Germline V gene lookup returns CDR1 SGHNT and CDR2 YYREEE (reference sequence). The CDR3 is CASSLDSGAGNTIYF. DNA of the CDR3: TGTGCCAGCAGCTTGGACTCAGGGGCTGGAAACACCATATATTTT.

CDR3: CASSSRTEVETQYF. The CDR3 nucleotides read TGTGCCAGCAGCTCTCGGACGGAGGTGGAGACCCAGTACTTC. The gene calls are TRBV5-4 and TRBJ2-5; tentative D call: TRBD2 (5 bases). The CDR3 length is 14 residues. Trimming shortened V by 3 bases and J by 5 bases, and 14 bases separated the two germline ends. Germline CDR1 SGHNT, CDR2 YYREEE (reference sequence). Looking up the rest from reference TRBV5-4 and TRBJ2-5 gives the full variable domain: ETGVTQSPTHLIKTRGQQVTLRCSSQSGHNTVSWYQQALGQGPQFIFQYYREEENGRGNFPPRFSGLQFPNYSSELNVNALELDDSALYLCASSSRTEVETQYFGPGTRLLVL.

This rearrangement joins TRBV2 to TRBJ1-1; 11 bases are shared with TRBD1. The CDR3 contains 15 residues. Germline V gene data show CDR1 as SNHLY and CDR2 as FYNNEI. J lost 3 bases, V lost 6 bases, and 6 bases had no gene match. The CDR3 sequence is CASRKRDRGDTEAFF. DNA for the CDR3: TGTGCCAGCAGGAAAAGGGACAGGGGGGACACTGAAGCTTTCTTT.

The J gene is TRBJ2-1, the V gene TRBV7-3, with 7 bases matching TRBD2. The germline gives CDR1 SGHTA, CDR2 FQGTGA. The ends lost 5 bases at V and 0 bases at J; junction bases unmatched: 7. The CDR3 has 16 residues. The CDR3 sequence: CASSILARSSYNEQFF. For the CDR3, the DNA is TGTGCCAGCAGCATACTAGCGAGGAGCTCCTACAATGAGCAGTTCTTC.

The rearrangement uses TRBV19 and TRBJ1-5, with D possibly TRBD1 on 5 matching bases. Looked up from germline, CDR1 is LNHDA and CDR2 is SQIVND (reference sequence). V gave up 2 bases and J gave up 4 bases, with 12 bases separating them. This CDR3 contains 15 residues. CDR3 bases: TGTGCCAGTAGTATATGGCAGGGAGGGAATCAGCCCCAGCATTTT. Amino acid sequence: CASSIWQGGNQPQHF. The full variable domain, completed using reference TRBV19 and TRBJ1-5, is DGGITQSPKYLFRKEGQNVTLSCEQNLNHDAMYWYRQDPGQGLRLIYYSQIVNDFQKGDIAEGYSVSREKKESFPLTVTSAQKNPTAFYLCASSIWQGGNQPQHFGDGTRLSIL.